This T cell receptor beta chain stems from a study of T cells in Graves' hyperthyroidism and ophthalmopathy. Of note for this clonotype: Its target is not known.

Diagnosis relied on clinical symptoms, serum thyroxine and TRAb, thyroid ultrasound and orbital computed tomography. RNA transcripts gave rise to amplified TCR beta CDR3 regions. First-round RT-PCR of the TCR CDR3 relied on the HTBI primer set. TCRdb re-called the multiplex PCR reads through MiXCR, storing one row per CDR3 protein. The sample has about 640,000 distinct CDR3 sequences; 40% to 55% are singletons. General observations from the study: Ophthalmopathy and stable hyperthyroidism were separated by a 13 V-J model. For ophthalmopathy, model prediction preceded onset by a median about 6 months. Among thyroid clonotypes expanded above 0.001, most also appeared in blood.

Germline values: CDR1 DFQATT, CDR2 SNEGSKA (reference sequence). The CDR3 extends over 14 amino acids. V was clipped by 2 bases and J by 9 bases, with 19 bases between them. This receptor was taken from an adult man with Graves' disease, either hyperthyroidism or ophthalmopathy (not recorded which). The sequenced sample consisted of peripheral blood or thyroid tissue (not recorded which). The rearrangement uses TRBV20-1 and TRBJ2-5, with D possibly TRBD1 on 7 matching bases. CDR3 protein: CSARKDRIGEAQYF. The CDR3 DNA reads TGCAGTGCTAGAAAGGACAGGATTGGGGAGGCCCAGTACTTC.